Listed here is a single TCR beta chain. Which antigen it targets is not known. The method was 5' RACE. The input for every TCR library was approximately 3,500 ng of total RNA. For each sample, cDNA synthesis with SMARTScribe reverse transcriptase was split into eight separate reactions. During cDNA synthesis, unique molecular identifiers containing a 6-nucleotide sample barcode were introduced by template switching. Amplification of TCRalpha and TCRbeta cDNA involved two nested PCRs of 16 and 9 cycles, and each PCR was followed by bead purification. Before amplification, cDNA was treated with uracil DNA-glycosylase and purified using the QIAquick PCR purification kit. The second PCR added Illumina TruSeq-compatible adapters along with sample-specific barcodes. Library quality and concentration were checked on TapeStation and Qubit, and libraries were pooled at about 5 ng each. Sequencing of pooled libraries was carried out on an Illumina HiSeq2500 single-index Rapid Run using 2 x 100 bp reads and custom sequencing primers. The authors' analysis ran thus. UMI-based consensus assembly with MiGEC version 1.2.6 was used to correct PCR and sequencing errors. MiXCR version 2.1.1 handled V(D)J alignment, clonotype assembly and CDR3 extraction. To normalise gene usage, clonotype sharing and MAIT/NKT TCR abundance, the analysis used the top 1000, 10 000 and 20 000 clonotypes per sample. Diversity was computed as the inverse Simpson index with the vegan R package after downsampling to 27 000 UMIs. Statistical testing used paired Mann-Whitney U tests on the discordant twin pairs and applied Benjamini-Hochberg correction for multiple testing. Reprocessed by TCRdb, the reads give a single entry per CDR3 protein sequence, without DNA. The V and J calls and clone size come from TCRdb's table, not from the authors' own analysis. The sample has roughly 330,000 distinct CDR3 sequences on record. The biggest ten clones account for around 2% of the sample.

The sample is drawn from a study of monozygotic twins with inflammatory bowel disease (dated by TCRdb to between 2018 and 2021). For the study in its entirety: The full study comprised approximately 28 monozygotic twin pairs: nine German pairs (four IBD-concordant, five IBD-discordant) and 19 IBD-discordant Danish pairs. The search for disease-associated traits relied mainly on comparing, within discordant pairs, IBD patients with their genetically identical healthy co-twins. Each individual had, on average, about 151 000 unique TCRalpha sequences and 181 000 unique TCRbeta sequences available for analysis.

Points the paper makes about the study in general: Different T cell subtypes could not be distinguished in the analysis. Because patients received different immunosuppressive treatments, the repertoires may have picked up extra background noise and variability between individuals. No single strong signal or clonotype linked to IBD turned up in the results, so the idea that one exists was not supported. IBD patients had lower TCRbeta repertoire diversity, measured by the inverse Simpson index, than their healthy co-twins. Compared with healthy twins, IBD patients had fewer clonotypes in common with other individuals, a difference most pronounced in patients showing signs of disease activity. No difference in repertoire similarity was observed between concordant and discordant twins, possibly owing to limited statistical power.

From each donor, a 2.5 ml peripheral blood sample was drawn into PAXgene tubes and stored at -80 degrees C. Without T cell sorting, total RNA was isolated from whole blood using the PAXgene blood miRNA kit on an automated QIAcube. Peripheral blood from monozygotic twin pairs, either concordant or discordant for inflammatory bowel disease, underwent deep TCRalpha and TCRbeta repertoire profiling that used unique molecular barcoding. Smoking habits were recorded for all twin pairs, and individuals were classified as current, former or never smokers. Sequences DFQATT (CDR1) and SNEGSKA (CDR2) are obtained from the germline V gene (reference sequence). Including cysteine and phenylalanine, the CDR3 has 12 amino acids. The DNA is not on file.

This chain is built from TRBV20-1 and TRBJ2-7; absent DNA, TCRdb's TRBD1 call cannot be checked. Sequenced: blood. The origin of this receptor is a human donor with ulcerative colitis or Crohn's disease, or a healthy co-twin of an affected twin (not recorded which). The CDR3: CSAKLRDTEQYF.